This passage covers 17 T cell receptor beta chains from one sample sequenced in a study of shared clonotypes between healthy human individuals. TCRdb keeps only in-frame clones here, not all; method: immunoSEQ multiplex PCR. The table includes some 2 million clones, about 95% detected once. Positive CCR7 selection of CD45RO-negative cells yielded the naive CD8 cells, and terminally differentiated effector memory CD45RA+ cells were excluded. Sequencing was carried out using naive CD8+ T cells sorted from blood. The origin of the receptors is a young man in good health.

The chain recombines TRBV29-1 with TRBJ2-6; either TRBD1 or TRBD2 may supply D (6 bases each). The CDR3 is 19 amino acids. Per the germline V gene, CDR1 is SQVTM and CDR2 is ANQGSEA. V was shortened by 1 base and J by 3 bases, with 22 bases between the two germline ends. CDR3 sequence: CSVEGIAGTPVGGANVLTF. In DNA, the CDR3 is TGCAGCGTTGAAGGAATCGCGGGGACACCCGTCGGTGGGGCCAACGTCCTGACTTTC.

This sequence joins TRBV9 and TRBJ2-1; 10 nucleotides agree with TRBD2. CDR3 length: 17 residues. J gave up 6 bases and V 4 bases, and 13 bases lay outside the gene matches. CDR1 and CDR2 (germline): SGDLS, YYNGEE. CDR3 sequence: CASSHGLAGGGSNEQFF. The CDR3 DNA reads as TGTGCCAGCAGCCATGGTTTAGCGGGAGGTGGGAGCAATGAGCAGTTCTTC.

The gene calls are TRBV29-1 and TRBJ1-1, with D perhaps matching TRBD1 (5 bases). Germline loops: CDR1 SQVTM, CDR2 ANQGSEA. The CDR3 contains 15 residues. The V gene lost 0 bases and the J gene lost 6 bases, with 17 bases spanning the gap. CDR3 sequence reads: CSVEDLPERGAEAFF. The CDR3, as DNA: TGCAGCGTTGAAGATCTCCCCGAGCGGGGGGCTGAAGCTTTCTTT.

As to this clone: Other nucleotide sequences from this sample produce the same CDR3. J is TRBJ2-7 and V is TRBV7-8; 9 bases are a match to TRBD1. The J segment lost 1 base and the V segment lost 5 bases, leaving 3 bases of the junction unmatched. Germline loops: CDR1 SGHVS, CDR2 FQNEAQ. The CDR3 spans 14 residues. The CDR3 region has the DNA TGTGCCAGCAGCCTCGGGACAGGGTCCTACGAGCAGTACTTC. Translation gives CASSLGTGSYEQYF.

Concerning this clone itself: Distinct nucleotide sequences in the sample also encode this CDR3. The genes are TRBV5-1 and TRBJ2-5; no clear D gene. Germline values: CDR1 SGHRS, CDR2 YFSETQ. The CDR3 loop spans 14 amino acids. Trimming took 0 bases from V and 2 from J, leaving 8 bases between them. The CDR3 region is CASSLAGVQETQYF. CDR3 coding DNA: TGCGCCAGCAGCTTGGCCGGCGTTCAAGAGACCCAGTACTTC.

This sequence joins TRBV5-1 and TRBJ2-2; 7 nucleotides line up with TRBD1. Trimming at V came to 2 bases and at J to 3 bases, leaving 7 bases not matched to a gene. The germline gives CDR1 SGHRS, CDR2 YFSETQ. CDR3 length equals 16 residues. The CDR3, as DNA: TGCGCCAGCAGCTTTCGGAGGCAGGGGGACACCGGGGAGCTGTTTTTT. Protein product: CASSFRRQGDTGELFF.

The rearrangement links TRBV7-6 to TRBJ2-7; D possibly corresponds to TRBD2 (6 bases). This CDR3 is built from 13 residues. Looked up from germline, CDR1 is SGHVS and CDR2 is FNYEAQ. The V and J ends lost 1 base and 6 bases respectively, with 10 bases between them. The CDR3 loop is CASSLERVSEQYF. The CDR3 bases are TGTGCCAGCAGCTTAGAGCGGGTTTCCGAGCAGTACTTC.

V is TRBV27 and J is TRBJ2-1; 10 bases are shared with TRBD2. Germline CDR1 MNHEY, CDR2 SMNVEV (reference sequence). Trimming took 7 bases from V and 7 from J; bases not matched to a gene: 4. This CDR3 region has 13 residues. The DNA for the CDR3 is TGTGCCAGCAAAAGCGGGGGGGTTAATGAGCAGTTCTTC. Protein product: CASKSGGVNEQFF.

The CDR3 nucleotides read TGTGCCAGCAGCTTAGATCGGGGACCTAACTACGAGCAGTACTTC. Amino acids: CASSLDRGPNYEQYF. The chain is built from TRBV7-6 and TRBJ2-7, with D perhaps matching TRBD1 or TRBD2 (5 bases each). The CDR3 has 15 amino acids. Germline V gene data show CDR1 as SGHVS and CDR2 as FNYEAQ. V lost 1 base and J 3 bases, leaving 13 bases between the germline ends.

J is TRBJ2-7 and V is TRBV21-1; TRBD2, the table's D call, was not compared with the DNA. TRBV21-1 is assigned pseudogene status. The CDR3 spans 17 residues. In DNA form, the CDR3 reads TGTGCCAGCAGCAAAAGGAGGGGAGATCACGGCATCTACGAGCAGTACTTC. Encoded protein: CASSKRRGDHGIYEQYF.

This clone has just one count. CDR3 in DNA: TGCGCCAGCAGTGACCCCGCGGAGCCTAATGAAAAACTGTTTTTT. Translation: CASSDPAEPNEKLFF. This chain links TRBV10-2 with TRBJ1-4; D is uncertain. The V end was cut by 3 bases, the J end by 3 bases, with 11 bases between. Germline V gene lookup returns CDR1 WSHSY and CDR2 SAAADI. This CDR3 is 15 amino acids long.

This chain connects TRBV7-9 to TRBJ2-1, with 7 bases lining up with TRBD2. CDR3 length: 15 amino acids. Losses at the gene ends were 5 bases for V and 4 bases for J; bases not matched to a gene: 8. CDR1 and CDR2 (germline): SEHNR, FQNEAQ (reference sequence). CDR3 region: CASSPRAGTYNEQFF. CDR3 nucleotide sequence: TGTGCCAGCAGCCCCCGAGCGGGGACTTACAATGAGCAGTTCTTC.

The chain carries TRBV7-9 and TRBJ1-1; D is ambiguous. Germline CDR1 reads SEHNR; CDR2 reads FQNEAQ (reference sequence). Trimming stripped 3 bases from V and 5 bases from J, with 13 bases between. The CDR3 sequence is 14 residues long. CDR3 bases: TGTGCCAGCAGCTTCGGCTGGGGTAAAACTGAAGCTTTCTTT. It specifies CASSFGWGKTEAFF.

The J gene is TRBJ2-7, the V gene TRBV6-6; D is uncertain. The germline V and J ends were trimmed by 6 bases and 1 base, with 16 bases remaining between them. Germline values: CDR1 MNHNY, CDR2 SVGAGI (reference sequence). This CDR3 spans 15 amino acids. The CDR3 sequence: CASRVTEPSSYEQYF. CDR3 nucleotides: TGTGCCAGCAGAGTAACAGAGCCTTCGTCCTACGAGCAGTACTTC.

The genes are TRBV15 and TRBJ2-7; TRBD1 matches at 7 bases. The V segment lost 3 bases and the J segment 3 bases; nucleotides outside the gene matches: 5. Germline values: CDR1 LNHNV, CDR2 YYDKDF (reference sequence). The length of the CDR3 is 14 residues. CDR3 DNA sequence: TGTGCCACCAGCAGCGGACAGGAGAACTACGAGCAGTACTTC. It translates to CATSSGQENYEQYF.

The chain links TRBV27 to TRBJ1-1; no reliable D call. Germline V gene sequence: CDR1 MNHEY, CDR2 SMNVEV (reference sequence). V lost 2 bases and J 8 bases, leaving 12 bases between the germline ends. CDR3 length: 13 amino acids. This CDR3 reads CASSLGQTLEAFF. CDR3 nucleotides: TGTGCCAGCAGTTTAGGGCAGACTTTAGAAGCTTTCTTT.

The table lists this clone with a count of one. The rearrangement uses TRBV6-5 and TRBJ2-7, with D tentatively TRBD1 (6 bases). V shed 4 bases and J shed 1 base, with 14 bases lying between them. The CDR3 totals 15 residues. Germline V gene sequence: CDR1 MNHEY, CDR2 SVGAGI. The CDR3 is CASSSQQGWSYEQYF. The DNA of the CDR3 is TGTGCCAGCAGTTCCCAACAGGGTTGGTCCTACGAGCAGTACTTC.